This entry is about one TCR beta chain. Its antigen is as yet unknown. The sample is drawn from a study of PD-1 blockade in classical Hodgkin lymphoma. Documented time point: cycle 4 day 1 (C4D1), after less than 7 weeks of nivolumab. Every one of the patients relapsed after autologous stem cell transplantation (brentuximab vedotin exposure was variable). The CDR3 runs to 17 residues. Notes on the study in general: Complete responders entered with baseline diversity on par with newly diagnosed patients, the results showed.

Some clones are missing from TCRdb's copy, which holds only in-frame ones; the method was immunoSEQ multiplex PCR. The sample includes under 40,000 clones, 77% of them seen just once. This sequence originates from a human donor with classical Hodgkin lymphoma. Sequencing was performed on peripheral blood mononuclear cells (PBMCs), taken before the fourth cycle of nivolumab. The chain combines TRBV21-1 with TRBJ1-4; no check of the table's D call, TRBD1, against the DNA was made. TRBV21-1 is a pseudogene. CDR3 DNA: TGTGCCAGCATTGGAGCAGGGTCGCCGAAAACGAATGAAAAACTGTTTTTT. Amino acid sequence: CASIGAGSPKTNEKLFF.